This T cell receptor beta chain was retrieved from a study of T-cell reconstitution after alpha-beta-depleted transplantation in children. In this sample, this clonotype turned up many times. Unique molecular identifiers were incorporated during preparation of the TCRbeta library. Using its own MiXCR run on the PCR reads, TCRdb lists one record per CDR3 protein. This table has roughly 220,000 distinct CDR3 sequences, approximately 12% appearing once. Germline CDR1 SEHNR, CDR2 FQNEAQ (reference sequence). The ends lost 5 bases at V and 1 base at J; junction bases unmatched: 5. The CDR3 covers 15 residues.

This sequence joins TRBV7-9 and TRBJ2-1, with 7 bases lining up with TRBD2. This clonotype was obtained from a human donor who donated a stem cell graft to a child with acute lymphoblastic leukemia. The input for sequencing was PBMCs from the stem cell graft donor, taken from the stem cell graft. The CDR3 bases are TGTGCCAGCAGCACGCTAGCGGATTCCTACAATGAGCAGTTCTTC. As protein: CASSTLADSYNEQFF.